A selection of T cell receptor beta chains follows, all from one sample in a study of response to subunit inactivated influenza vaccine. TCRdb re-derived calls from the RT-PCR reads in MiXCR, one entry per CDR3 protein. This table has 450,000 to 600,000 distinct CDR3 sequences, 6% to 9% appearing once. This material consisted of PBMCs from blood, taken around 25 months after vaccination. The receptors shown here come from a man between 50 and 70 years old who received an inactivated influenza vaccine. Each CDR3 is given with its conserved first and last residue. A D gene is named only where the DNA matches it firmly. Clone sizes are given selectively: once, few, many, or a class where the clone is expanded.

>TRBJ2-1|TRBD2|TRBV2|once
CASSRSPSGVGRSYNEQFF
TGTGCCAGCAGTCGATCGCCTAGCGGGGTAGGTCGTTCCTACAATGAGCAGTTCTTC
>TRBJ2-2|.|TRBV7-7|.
CASRRSDGDTGELFF
TGTGCCAGCAGACGTTCGGATGGGGACACCGGGGAGCTGTTTTTT
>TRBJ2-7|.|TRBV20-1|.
CSTPREVSYKQYF
TGCAGTACTCCGAGGGAGGTCTCCTACAAGCAGTACTTC
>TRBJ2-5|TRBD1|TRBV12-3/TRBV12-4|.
CASSPPSGTGPQETQYF
TGTGCCAGCAGTCCTCCCTCCGGGACAGGGCCACAAGAGACCCAGTACTTC
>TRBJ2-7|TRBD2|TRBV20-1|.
CSARDGLAGVEQYF
TGCAGTGCTAGAGATGGACTAGCGGGAGTCGAGCAGTACTTC
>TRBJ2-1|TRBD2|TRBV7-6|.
CASSLGGLANEQFF
TGTGCCAGCAGCTTAGGGGGACTAGCCAATGAGCAGTTCTTC
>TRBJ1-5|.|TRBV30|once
CAWSKQGNQPQHF
TGTGCCTGGAGCAAACAAGGCAATCAGCCCCAGCATTTT
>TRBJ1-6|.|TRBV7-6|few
CASSFSLSRNNSPLHF
TGTGCCAGCAGCTTTTCGCTGAGTCGGAATAATTCACCCCTCCACTTT
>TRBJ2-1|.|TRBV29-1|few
CSVEVRAGYNEQFF
TGCAGCGTTGAAGTCAGGGCGGGATACAATGAGCAGTTCTTC
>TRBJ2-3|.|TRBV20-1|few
CSANSAGSTDTQYF
TGCAGTGCTAATTCGGCGGGGAGCACAGATACGCAGTATTTT
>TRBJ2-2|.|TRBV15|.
CATSRDYRVANTGELFF
TGTGCCACCAGCAGAGATTACAGGGTCGCGAACACCGGGGAGCTGTTTTTT
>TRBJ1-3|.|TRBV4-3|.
CASSRTGQPGDTIYF
TGCGCCAGCAGCCGGACGGGACAACCAGGAGACACCATATATTTT
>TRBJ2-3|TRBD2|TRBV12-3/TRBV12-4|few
CASSRGVGTQYF
TGTGCCAGCAGCCGGGGGGTCGGTACGCAGTATTTT
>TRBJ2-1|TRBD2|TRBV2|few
CASRKSSGAAYNEQFF
TGTGCCAGCAGGAAGTCAAGCGGGGCCGCCTACAATGAGCAGTTCTTC
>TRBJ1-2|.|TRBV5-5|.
CASRGEHYGYTF
TGTGCCAGCAGGGGGGAGCACTATGGCTACACCTTC
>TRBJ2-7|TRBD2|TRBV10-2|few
CATGLADAEQYF
TGCGCCACGGGACTAGCAGACGCGGAGCAGTACTTC
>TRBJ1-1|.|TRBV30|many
CAWKEGPTEAFF
TGTGCCTGGAAGGAGGGGCCCACTGAAGCTTTCTTT
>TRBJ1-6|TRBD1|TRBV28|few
CASSSGTGEFPLHF
TGTGCCAGCAGTTCCGGGACAGGGGAGTTTCCCCTCCACTTT
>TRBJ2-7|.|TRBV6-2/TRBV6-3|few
CASTARRGGTYEQYF
TGTGCCAGCACGGCTCGGCGAGGTGGCACCTACGAGCAGTACTTC
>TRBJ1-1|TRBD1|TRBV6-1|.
CASTPAGTGDPRLAFF
TGTGCCAGCACCCCTGCCGGGACAGGGGACCCGCGCTTGGCTTTCTTT
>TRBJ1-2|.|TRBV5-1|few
CASSLAQVRWSGYTF
TGCGCCAGCAGCTTGGCCCAGGTACGGTGGAGTGGCTACACCTTC
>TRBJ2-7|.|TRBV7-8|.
CASSLEHDSYEQYF
TGTGCCAGCAGCTTAGAACACGACTCCTACGAGCAGTACTTC
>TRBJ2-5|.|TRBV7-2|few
CASSLDGGTGTQYF
TGTGCCAGCAGCTTAGATGGGGGAACCGGTACCCAGTACTTC
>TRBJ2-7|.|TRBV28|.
CASRLGRDYEQYF
TGTGCCAGTAGACTGGGGCGGGATTACGAGCAGTACTTC
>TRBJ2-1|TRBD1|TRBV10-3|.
CAISEGDRYNEQFF
TGTGCCATCAGTGAGGGGGACAGGTACAATGAGCAGTTCTTC
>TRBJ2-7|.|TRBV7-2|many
CASSVPGLFYEQYF
TGTGCCAGCAGCGTACCGGGACTGTTCTACGAGCAGTACTTC
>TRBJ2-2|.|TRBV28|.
CASSSVSVGELFF
TGTGCCAGCAGTTCCGTCTCGGTCGGGGAGCTGTTTTTT
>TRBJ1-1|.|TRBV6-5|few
CASSYSSAWGLNTEAFF
TGTGCCAGCAGTTACTCGAGTGCTTGGGGGCTGAACACTGAAGCTTTCTTT
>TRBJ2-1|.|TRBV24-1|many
CATSDSGPRGVGDEQFF
TGTGCCACCAGTGATTCAGGTCCACGGGGTGTGGGGGATGAGCAGTTCTTC
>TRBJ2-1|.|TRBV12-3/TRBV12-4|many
CASSLEQRNEQFF
TGTGCCAGCAGTTTAGAGCAGCGCAATGAGCAGTTCTTC
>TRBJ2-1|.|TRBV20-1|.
CSARKLSSSYNEQFF
TGCAGTGCTAGAAAGTTGTCGAGCTCCTACAATGAGCAGTTCTTC
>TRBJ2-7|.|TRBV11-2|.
CASSLDLWLSGTSYEQYF
TGTGCCAGCAGCTTAGACCTCTGGCTAAGCGGTACCTCCTACGAGCAGTACTTC
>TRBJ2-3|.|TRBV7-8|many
CASSLSQGHIDTQYF
TGTGCCAGCAGCTTATCACAGGGTCATATAGATACGCAGTATTTT
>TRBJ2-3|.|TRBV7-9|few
CASSLWLDSTDTQYF
TGTGCCAGCAGCTTATGGCTGGACAGCACAGATACGCAGTATTTT
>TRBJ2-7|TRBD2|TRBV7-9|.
CASSSSGGNDEQYF
TGTGCCAGCAGCTCTAGCGGGGGCAACGACGAGCAGTACTTC
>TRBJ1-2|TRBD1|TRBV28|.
CASSLSGQGSKHYGYTF
TGTGCCAGCAGTTTATCGGGACAGGGATCAAAACACTATGGCTACACCTTC
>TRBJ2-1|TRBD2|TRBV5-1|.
CASSPNPTTSGSSYNEQFF
TGCGCCAGCAGCCCTAACCCTACGACTAGCGGGAGCTCCTACAATGAGCAGTTCTTC
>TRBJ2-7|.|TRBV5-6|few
CASSLREDYEQYF
TGTGCCAGCAGCTTGAGGGAGGACTACGAGCAGTACTTC
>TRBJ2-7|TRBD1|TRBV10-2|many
CASSGGTGVYEQYF
TGCGCCAGCAGTGGTGGGACAGGGGTTTACGAGCAGTACTTC
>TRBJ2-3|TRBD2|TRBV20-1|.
CSAAGLAGASLGTTSTDTQYF
TGCAGTGCCGCAGGACTAGCGGGCGCCAGTTTGGGGACAACTAGCACAGATACGCAGTATTTT
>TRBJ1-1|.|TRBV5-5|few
CASSLMVAVNTEAFF
TGTGCCAGCAGCTTGATGGTGGCGGTGAACACTGAAGCTTTCTTT
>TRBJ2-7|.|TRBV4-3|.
CASSQDAETDGSYEQYF
TGCGCCAGCAGCCAAGATGCAGAAACGGACGGTTCCTACGAGCAGTACTTC
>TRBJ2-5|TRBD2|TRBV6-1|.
CASREREFRETQYF
TGTGCCAGCAGAGAGCGGGAGTTCCGGGAGACCCAGTACTTC
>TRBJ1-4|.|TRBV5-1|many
CASSFGQRNEKLFF
TGCGCCAGCAGCTTTGGGCAGCGTAATGAAAAACTGTTTTTT
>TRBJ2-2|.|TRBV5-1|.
CASSLVGVKGDTGELFF
TGCGCCAGCAGCTTGGTAGGCGTAAAGGGAGACACCGGGGAGCTGTTTTTT
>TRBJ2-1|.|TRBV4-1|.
CASSQAFGTGALNEQFF
TGCGCCAGCAGCCAAGCGTTTGGGACGGGGGCGCTCAATGAGCAGTTCTTC
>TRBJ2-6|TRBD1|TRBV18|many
CASSPGQGVISGANVLTF
TGTGCCAGCTCACCCGGACAGGGGGTAATCTCTGGGGCCAACGTCCTGACTTTC
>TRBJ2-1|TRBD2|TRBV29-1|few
CSVSGDSYNEQFF
TGCAGCGTTAGCGGGGATTCCTACAATGAGCAGTTCTTC
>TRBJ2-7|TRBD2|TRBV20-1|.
CSARAPLGTSDSYEQYF
TGCAGTGCTAGGGCCCCGTTAGGGACTAGCGACTCCTACGAGCAGTACTTC
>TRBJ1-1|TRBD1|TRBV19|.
CASDRGNTEAFF
TGTGCCAGTGACAGGGGGAACACTGAAGCTTTCTTT
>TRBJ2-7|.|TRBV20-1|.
CSAIRVGREQYF
TGCAGTGCTATTAGGGTCGGGAGAGAGCAGTACTTC
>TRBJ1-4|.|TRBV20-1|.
CSALPSETPVEKLFF
TGCAGTGCACTTCCTTCAGAAACACCGGTTGAAAAACTGTTTTTT
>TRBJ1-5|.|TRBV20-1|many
CSASEQSDQPQHF
TGCAGTGCTAGTGAACAATCTGATCAGCCCCAGCATTTT
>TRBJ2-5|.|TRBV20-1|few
CSAPNRIQETQYF
TGCAGTGCTCCCAACAGGATCCAAGAGACCCAGTACTTC
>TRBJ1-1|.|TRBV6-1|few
CASSDQEQGWDTEAFF
TGTGCCAGCAGTGATCAGGAACAGGGCTGGGACACTGAAGCTTTCTTT